Presented here are 28 T cell receptor beta chains from one specimen sequenced in a study of Graves' ophthalmopathy and Graves' hyperthyroidism. From RNA, the CDR3 regions of TCR beta chains were amplified and sequenced. HTBI-primed RT-PCR formed the first round, and a multiplex PCR formed the second. One entry per CDR3 protein results from TCRdb running MiXCR on the multiplex PCR reads. The sample shows about 390,000 distinct CDR3 sequences, over 15% of them seen only once. The source material was peripheral blood. These receptors were collected from a young woman with stable Graves' hyperthyroidism.

This chain connects TRBV12-5 to TRBJ2-5; D call uncertain. Germline V gene sequence: CDR1 LGHNT, CDR2 FRNRAP. This CDR3 contains 13 residues. The ends were cut back, 3 bases at V and 5 bases at J, with 10 bases in the middle. DNA for the CDR3: TGTGCTAGTGGTTTAGGATCGTCGGAGACCCAGTACTTC. This sequence encodes CASGLGSSETQYF. The full variable domain, its missing parts supplied by reference TRBV12-5 and TRBJ2-5, is DARVTQTPRHKVTEMGQEVTMRCQPILGHNTVFWYRQTMMQGLELLAYFRNRAPLDDSGMPKDRFSAEMPDATLATLKIQPSEPRDSAVYFCASGLGSSETQYFGPGTRLLVL.

This clonotype has ten or more counts. The rearrangement uses TRBV24-1 and TRBJ1-2; D unresolved. Trimming removed 4 bases at V and 10 bases at J, with 9 bases between. The CDR3 spans 11 residues. Germline CDR1 is KGHDR and CDR2 is SFDVKD. The CDR3 DNA is TGTGCCACCAGTGACGCCAGGTCCTACACCTTC. It specifies CATSDARSYTF.

In this sample, this clonotype turned up many times. V and J are TRBV24-1 and TRBJ2-2, with TRBD2 matching 7 bases. Trimming took 3 bases from V and 0 from J; bases not matched to a gene: 6. The length of the CDR3 is 17 residues. From germline, CDR1 is KGHDR and CDR2 SFDVKD. The CDR3 sequence: CATSDGGELTNTGELFF. The CDR3 DNA follows: TGTGCCACCAGTGATGGGGGGGAACTTACGAACACCGGGGAGCTGTTTTTT.

This clonotype occurred many times. The chain combines TRBV20-1 with TRBJ2-2; D unresolved. The V end lost 0 bases, the J end lost 4 bases, and 15 bases lay between the germline ends. In germline, CDR1 is DFQATT, CDR2 SNEGSKA (reference sequence). CDR3 length equals 16 residues. As DNA, the CDR3 is TGCAGTGCTAGAGATGCCACTTTAACCTTCACCGGGGAGCTGTTTTTT. Translating it yields CSARDATLTFTGELFF.

V and J are TRBV6-1 and TRBJ2-5; D is perhaps TRBD2 (6 bases). V was cut by 0 bases and J by 5 bases, with 13 bases left in between. Per germline, CDR1 MNHNS and CDR2 SASEGT. This CDR3 contains 15 residues. The CDR3 DNA reads as TGTGCCAGCAGTGAAGCAGGAGGGCGGCGGGAGACCCAGTACTTC. Translating it yields CASSEAGGRRETQYF.

Only a few counts were recorded for this clonotype. The V gene is TRBV19, the J gene TRBJ1-1; D call uncertain. The CDR3 is 14 residues long. The V gene lost 7 bases and the J gene lost 6 bases, with 18 bases spanning the gap. The germline gives CDR1 LNHDA, CDR2 SQIVND (reference sequence). The CDR3 DNA reads TGTGCCAGTAACCGTCCCCCCCCCCAGGCTGAAGCTTTCTTT. Translating gives CASNRPPPQAEAFF.

CDR3 nucleotide sequence: TGTGCCAGCAGTGAAGCACGGACGGCGTATAGCAATCAGCCCCAGCATTTT. Protein product: CASSEARTAYSNQPQHF. The gene calls are TRBV6-1 and TRBJ1-5; no firm D call. Trimming took off 0 bases at V and 0 bases at J, with 12 bases between the two ends. Germline CDR1 reads MNHNS; CDR2 reads SASEGT. This CDR3 comprises 17 residues.

This clonotype was recorded many times. The rearrangement uses TRBV6-1 and TRBJ2-2, with D possibly being TRBD2 (6 bases). There are 16 residues in the CDR3. CDR1 MNHNS and CDR2 SASEGT come from the germline V gene. Trimming cost V 8 bases and J 6 bases, with 22 bases left between them. CDR3 DNA: TGTGCCAGCGGAGGGGCCCTATGGGGCGTGGCCGGGGAGCTGTTTTTT. This codes for CASGGALWGVAGELFF.

This clonotype was picked up many times. This rearrangement joins TRBV20-1 to TRBJ2-5, with D possibly TRBD2 on 7 matching bases. Per germline, CDR1 DFQATT and CDR2 SNEGSKA (reference sequence). The CDR3 contains 14 residues. The V and J ends lost 5 bases and 0 bases respectively, with 13 bases between them. CDR3 region: CSALGGGDQETQYF. In nucleotides, the CDR3 is TGCAGTGCTCTAGGGGGGGGGGACCAAGAGACCCAGTACTTC.

This clonotype has only a few counts. This rearrangement joins TRBV3-1 to TRBJ1-2; D is unclear. The CDR3 has 16 amino acids. Germline loops: CDR1 LGHDT, CDR2 YNNKEL (reference sequence). The V and J ends lost 5 bases and 2 bases respectively, with 18 bases between them. The CDR3 bases are TGTGCCAGCAGCTCCCTGAGCGGACTCATGAACTATGGCTACACCTTC. It is translated as CASSSLSGLMNYGYTF. Combining the CDR3 with reference TRBV3-1 and TRBJ1-2 gives the whole variable domain DTAVSQTPKYLVTQMGNDKSIKCEQNLGHDTMYWYKQDSKKFLKIMFSYNNKELIINETVPNRFSPKSPDKAHLNLHINSLELGDSAVYFCASSSLSGLMNYGYTFGSGTRLTVV.

This clonotype was picked up many times. V usage is TRBV12-3 or TRBV12-4 and J usage is TRBJ1-1; possible D gene TRBD1, 6 bases. V lost 5 bases and J lost 6, with 16 bases in between. This CDR3 has 14 residues. As DNA, the CDR3 is TGTGCCAGCAGTCCCGGGACATGGAGTCCTGAAGCTTTCTTT. Encoded protein: CASSPGTWSPEAFF.

This clonotype was detected only a few times. This rearrangement joins TRBV7-2 to TRBJ2-7; 8 bases are shared with TRBD2. The trim removed 2 bases at V and 6 bases at J, leaving 9 bases unmatched. The CDR3 has 15 amino acids. The V gene's germline CDR1 is SGHTA and CDR2 FQGNSA. CDR3 loop: CASSLWSGGNSEQYF. The CDR3 DNA reads TGTGCCAGCAGCTTATGGAGCGGGGGCAACAGCGAGCAGTACTTC.

The rearrangement links TRBV6-1 to TRBJ2-2; 7 bases line up with TRBD1. The CDR3 loop spans 15 amino acids. V lost 8 bases and J lost 5; bases outside the gene matches: 11. Germline CDR1 is MNHNS and CDR2 is SASEGT. The CDR3, as DNA: TGTGCCAGCGGTCCGACAGGGCGGGTGACCGGGGAGCTGTTTTTT. It translates to CASGPTGRVTGELFF.

This clonotype was counted ten times or more. The J gene is TRBJ2-5, the V gene TRBV12-3 or TRBV12-4, with D possibly being TRBD2 (6 bases). The CDR3 is made up of 14 amino acids. V was clipped by 7 bases and J by 5 bases, with 17 bases between them. The CDR3 spells CASTFRGTRETQYF. CDR3 DNA sequence: TGTGCCAGCACTTTTCGGGGGACGCGGGAGACCCAGTACTTC.

This clonotype was counted ten times or more. The chain joins TRBV18 to TRBJ1-1; 7 positions agree with TRBD1. This CDR3 has 14 residues. From germline, CDR1 is KGHSH and CDR2 LQKENI. Trimming took 1 base from V and 5 from J; bases not matched to a gene: 4. Here the CDR3 DNA reads TGTGCCAGCTCACCACGCGACAGGGTGACTGAAGCTTTCTTT. Residues: CASSPRDRVTEAFF.

The chain carries TRBV7-2 and TRBJ2-4; possibly TRBD1 or TRBD2 for D (5 bases each). The germline V gene has CDR1 SGHTA and CDR2 FQGNSA. Trimming left V 1 base short and J 3 bases short, with 7 bases between. The CDR3 has 14 amino acids. The CDR3 region is CASSLVGGKNIQYF. The CDR3, as DNA: TGTGCCAGCAGCTTAGTTGGGGGCAAAAACATTCAGTACTTC.

Ten or more counts support this clonotype. The chain recombines TRBV7-8 with TRBJ1-2, with D hard to call. CDR3 length: 13 residues. From germline, CDR1 is SGHVS and CDR2 FQNEAQ. The V end lost 6 bases, the J end lost 6 bases, and 14 bases lay between the germline ends. The CDR3 DNA is TGTGCCAGCAGGCCCAGGACGGGAGATGGCTACACCTTC. It translates to CASRPRTGDGYTF.

This clonotype was observed at least ten times. This chain links TRBV6-2 or TRBV6-3 with TRBJ2-2; a possible D gene is TRBD2 (6 bases). V was cut by 6 bases and J by 5 bases, with 13 bases left in between. The CDR3 runs to 14 residues. Germline V gene lookup returns CDR1 MNHEY and CDR2 SVGEGT. CDR3 region: CASRSSGGTGELFF. The CDR3 nucleotides are TGTGCCAGCAGGAGTAGCGGTGGGACCGGGGAGCTGTTTTTT.

This clonotype appeared many times. The chain uses TRBV6-1 and TRBJ1-5; D is ambiguous. V was trimmed by 5 bases and J by 7 bases, leaving 21 bases between them. The germline V gene encodes CDR1 MNHNS and CDR2 SASEGT. The CDR3 length is 16 residues. CDR3 sequence reads: CASSQRKERVMQPQHF. CDR3 in DNA: TGTGCCAGCAGTCAGCGTAAGGAAAGGGTTATGCAGCCCCAGCATTTT.

Many counts were recorded for this clonotype. The rearrangement links TRBV12-3 or TRBV12-4 to TRBJ1-1, with 8 bases aligning to TRBD1. J was trimmed by 1 base and V by 6 bases; bases with no gene match: 7. This CDR3 has 15 amino acids. CDR3: CASRLDRVRNTEAFF. The CDR3 DNA reads TGTGCCAGCAGGCTGGACAGGGTCCGGAACACTGAAGCTTTCTTT.

This clonotype was observed at least ten times. The chain carries TRBV12-3 or TRBV12-4 and TRBJ1-5, with 10 bases aligning to TRBD1. J lost 3 bases, V lost 8 bases, and 1 base had no gene match. The CDR3 covers 13 residues. In DNA form, the CDR3 reads TGTGCCAGCCGACAGGGGGCCAATCAGCCCCAGCATTTT. It yields the protein CASRQGANQPQHF.

This rearrangement joins TRBV20-1 to TRBJ2-7, with 8 bases that match TRBD1. Trimming took 2 bases from V and 6 from J; bases not matched to a gene: 6. The CDR3 has 13 residues. From germline, CDR1 is DFQATT and CDR2 SNEGSKA (reference sequence). The CDR3 region is CSARKGQGGEQYF. In DNA, the CDR3 is TGCAGTGCTAGAAAAGGACAGGGAGGCGAGCAGTACTTC.

To note about this clonotype: A much larger clone lies a single base off, so this may be a read error. V is TRBV7-2 and J is TRBJ2-7; the match to TRBD2 covers 11 bases. With V trimmed by 10 bases and J by 7 bases, 15 bases remained unmatched. CDR1 SGHTA and CDR2 FQGNSA come from the germline V gene. The CDR3 has 15 amino acids. CDR3 amino acids: CATSIVLAGGLEQYF. The CDR3 DNA is TGTGCCACTAGTATAGTCCTAGCGGGGGGTTTGGAGCAGTACTTC.

This clonotype was observed at least ten times. The J gene is TRBJ2-7, the V gene TRBV11-2; D may correspond to TRBD1 or TRBD2 (5 bases each). CDR3 length equals 14 residues. The germline V and J ends were trimmed by 2 bases and 5 bases, with 13 bases remaining between them. The V gene's germline CDR1 is SGHAT and CDR2 FQNNGV. Here the CDR3 reads CASSLNLGEHEQYF. CDR3 sequence (DNA): TGTGCCAGCAGCTTAAATCTGGGGGAACACGAGCAGTACTTC.

To note about this clonotype: Its ends do not fully match the called genes, so a read error is possible. The V call is TRBV4-2, the J call TRBJ1-2, with D possibly matching TRBD1 (6 bases). The CDR3 loop spans 15 amino acids. Germline values: CDR1 LGHNA, CDR2 YNFKEQ. CDR3 loop: CVSSQDWQGYDGYTF. CDR3 sequence (DNA): TGTGTCAGCAGCCAAGATTGGCAGGGGTACGATGGCTACACCTTC.

At least ten counts were recorded for this clonotype. V and J are TRBV7-3 and TRBJ1-1; D may be TRBD1 (6 bases). With 5 bases removed from V and 1 base from J, the gap between germline ends came to 17 bases. Germline V lookup: CDR1 SGHTA, CDR2 FQGTGA. There are 16 residues in the CDR3. The CDR3 DNA follows: TGTGCCAGCAGCCCGTATATCACAGGGCCGAACACTGAAGCTTTCTTT. Translation: CASSPYITGPNTEAFF.

This clonotype was picked up many times. The CDR3 region has the DNA TGTGCCAGCAGGAACAGGGATCCCTACGAGCAGTACTTC. Translating it yields CASRNRDPYEQYF. The chain recombines TRBV6-1 with TRBJ2-7, with D possibly TRBD1 on 6 matching bases. The CDR3 length is 13 residues. Germline CDR1 reads MNHNS; CDR2 reads SASEGT. V was trimmed by 6 bases and J by 2 bases, leaving 11 bases between them.

This clonotype was observed a handful of times. This chain joins TRBV18 and TRBJ2-5, with D possibly called TRBD1 or TRBD2 (7 bases each). Germline V gives CDR1 KGHSH, CDR2 LQKENI. This CDR3 comprises 15 residues. Trimming pared 3 bases from V and 2 bases from J, leaving 13 bases between. Written as DNA, the CDR3 is TGTGCCAGCTCACCCCAGGGGGGGGGTCAAGAGACCCAGTACTTC. This encodes CASSPQGGGQETQYF.